Presented here are 22 T cell receptor beta chains from one specimen sequenced in a study of shared clonotypes between healthy human individuals. The protocol was immunoSEQ multiplex PCR, while the TCRdb copy is restricted to in-frame clones and leaves out a portion. The data hold about 470,000 clones, with around 75% observed a single time. Sequenced: PBMCs. The receptor set was obtained from a woman between 40 and 50 years old in good health. Some clones in this sample may be carry-over from other donors' samples.

V is TRBV14 and J is TRBJ2-1; tentative D call: TRBD2 (6 bases). In germline, CDR1 is SGHDN, CDR2 FVKESK. Trimming took off 4 bases at V and 4 bases at J, with 14 bases between the two ends. This CDR3 is 15 amino acids long. CDR3 DNA: TGTGCCAGCAGCCTAGCTTTCGGGGGTTACAATGAGCAGTTCTTC. Translation gives CASSLAFGGYNEQFF.

CDR3 nucleotides: TGCAGCGTTGAAGGGGACGCGGCCCCGGATACGCAGTATTTT. It codes for CSVEGDAAPDTQYF. This chain uses TRBV29-1 with TRBJ2-3, with D perhaps given as TRBD1 or TRBD2 (5 bases each). This CDR3 contains 14 residues. Germline-derived CDR1 and CDR2 are SQVTM and ANQGSEA. Deletions cut 1 base from V and 6 bases from J, with 14 bases between.

This clone has only a few counts. This sequence joins TRBV19 and TRBJ2-2; TRBD2 is a possible D gene (5 bases). Germline loops: CDR1 LNHDA, CDR2 SQIVND (reference sequence). CDR3 length: 13 amino acids. Trimming shortened V by 2 bases and J by 7 bases, and 8 bases separated the two germline ends. This CDR3 is CASSISEGGELFF. The CDR3 DNA reads as TGTGCCAGTAGTATAAGTGAGGGCGGGGAGCTGTTTTTT.

The J gene is TRBJ2-3, the V gene TRBV7-9, with 8 bases that match TRBD2. This CDR3 comprises 16 residues. Germline V gene sequence: CDR1 SEHNR, CDR2 FQNEAQ (reference sequence). The ends lost 4 bases at V and 2 bases at J; junction bases unmatched: 8. The CDR3 loop reads CASSSWREEDTDTQYF. The CDR3 DNA sequence: TGTGCCAGCAGCTCATGGCGGGAGGAGGACACAGATACGCAGTATTTT.

The genes are TRBV15 and TRBJ1-4; unclear D gene. CDR1 and CDR2 from the germline V gene are LNHNV and YYDKDF (reference sequence). The V end lost 3 bases, the J end lost 6 bases, and 8 bases lay between the germline ends. The CDR3 spans 13 residues. The CDR3 sequence is CATSSRLDEKLFF. CDR3 sequence (DNA): TGTGCCACCAGCAGTAGGTTGGATGAAAAACTGTTTTTT.

This clone was observed a single time. Since a far larger clone is one base different, this is likely a read error. The rearrangement joins TRBV13 to TRBJ1-1; TRBD1 might be the D (6 bases). Germline CDR1 reads PRHDT; CDR2 reads FYEKMQ (reference sequence). The CDR3 has 13 residues. V lost 5 bases, J lost 1 base, and 8 bases lay in between. In DNA form, the CDR3 reads TGTGCCAGCAGCCCGGGACAGAACACTGAAGCTTTCTTT. Its protein is CASSPGQNTEAFF.

The rearrangement uses TRBV2 and TRBJ1-1, with D unclear. The V end was cut by 8 bases, the J end by 6 bases, with 16 bases between. CDR3 length: 13 residues. Germline CDR1 SNHLY, CDR2 FYNNEI. CDR3 in amino acids: CASRPRKDAEAFF. The CDR3 region has the DNA TGTGCCAGCCGGCCACGCAAAGACGCTGAAGCTTTCTTT.

V usage is TRBV23-1 and J usage is TRBJ1-5; tentatively, D is TRBD1 (5 bases). TRBV23-1 is annotated as an ORF whose role is uncertain. Trimming pared 3 bases from V and 0 bases from J, leaving 18 bases between. CDR3 length: 18 amino acids. Here the CDR3 DNA reads TGCGCCAGCAGTCATTCCGTCGGGGCAGCAAATAGCAATCAGCCCCAGCATTTT. Encoded protein: CASSHSVGAANSNQPQHF.

Regarding this clone: Other DNA variants within this sample encode the same CDR3. CDR3 DNA sequence: TGTGCCAGCAGTGGACAGGGTCCCACAGATACGCAGTATTTT. It specifies CASSGQGPTDTQYF. V and J are TRBV2 and TRBJ2-3, with TRBD1 identical over 7 bases. The CDR3 covers 14 residues. The junction had 3 bases not matched to a gene; V was cut back by 4 bases and J by 2 bases. The germline V gene has CDR1 SNHLY and CDR2 FYNNEI.

The chain employs TRBV19 and TRBJ2-7, with D tentatively TRBD2 (5 bases). CDR3 length: 14 amino acids. The germline V and J ends were trimmed by 4 bases and 7 bases, with 17 bases remaining between them. Germline CDR1 LNHDA, CDR2 SQIVND (reference sequence). The CDR3 DNA sequence: TGTGCCAGTAGTAGCCTGATCCGGGGAAAGGAGCAGTACTTC. Translation: CASSSLIRGKEQYF.

The rearrangement joins TRBV19 to TRBJ2-7, with 8 bases lining up with TRBD2. Losses at the gene ends were 6 bases for V and 4 bases for J; bases not matched to a gene: 14. There are 16 residues in the CDR3. Germline V gives CDR1 LNHDA, CDR2 SQIVND (reference sequence). CDR3 bases: TGTGCCAGTAGCCGGGGCAAAGAAGCGGGAGTGTACGAGCAGTACTTC. Translation: CASSRGKEAGVYEQYF.

Ten or more counts support this clone. The V gene is TRBV28, the J gene TRBJ2-3, with no clear D. Germline CDR1 is MDHEN and CDR2 is SYDVKM. V lost 7 bases to trimming and J lost 2 bases, with 19 bases between them. The CDR3 covers 16 residues. CDR3 protein: CASKRMAGDYTDTQYF. CDR3 DNA: TGTGCCAGCAAGAGAATGGCAGGTGATTACACAGATACGCAGTATTTT.

V and J are TRBV6-1 and TRBJ1-5; weak D call: TRBD1 (6 bases). The CDR3 consists of 14 residues. Germline V CDR1 and CDR2: MNHNS, SASEGT. Deletions cut 6 bases from V and 5 bases from J, with 14 bases between. Here the CDR3 DNA reads TGTGCCAGCAGGAATTCCGGGACACATCAGCCCCAGCATTTT. Amino acids: CASRNSGTHQPQHF.

J is TRBJ2-1 and V is TRBV10-2; D possibly corresponds to TRBD2 (6 bases). CDR1 is WSHSY and CDR2 is SAAADI in the germline V gene. The CDR3 is 15 residues long. Deletions cut 6 bases from V and 7 bases from J, with 19 bases between. CDR3: CASRPGPPGENEQFF. The CDR3 nucleotides are TGCGCCAGCAGACCCGGGCCCCCGGGAGAGAATGAGCAGTTCTTC.

The chain couples TRBV15 to TRBJ2-5, with D perhaps assigned TRBD1 or TRBD2 (5 bases each). CDR3 length: 15 residues. V dropped 1 base and J dropped 4 bases, with 13 bases sitting between them. Germline V lookup: CDR1 LNHNV, CDR2 YYDKDF (reference sequence). The CDR3 DNA reads TGTGCCACCAGCAGAGGGGGACCAGGAGCAGAGACCCAGTACTTC. Encoded protein: CATSRGGPGAETQYF.

The genes are TRBV6-1 and TRBJ2-5; weak D call: TRBD2 (5 bases). The CDR3 runs to 15 residues. The V gene lost 0 bases and the J gene lost 5 bases, with 13 bases spanning the gap. Germline CDR1 MNHNS, CDR2 SASEGT. CDR3 amino acids: CASSEASGIWETQYF. CDR3 DNA sequence: TGTGCCAGCAGTGAAGCGTCCGGGATCTGGGAGACCCAGTACTTC.

The rearrangement joins TRBV5-1 to TRBJ2-5; 9 bases are shared with TRBD2. CDR3 size: 16 residues. After removal of 0 bases from V and 1 base from J, the junction contained 4 bases not matched to a gene. Per germline, CDR1 SGHRS and CDR2 YFSETQ. CDR3 DNA sequence: TGCGCCAGCAGCTTGGTTGCGGGAGGGCCCCAAGAGACCCAGTACTTC. The encoded protein is CASSLVAGGPQETQYF.

This rearrangement joins TRBV29-1 to TRBJ1-4, with 10 bases identical to TRBD1. The V and J ends lost 6 bases and 8 bases, in that order; junction bases with no gene match: 0. The CDR3 loop spans 11 amino acids. From germline, CDR1 is SQVTM and CDR2 ANQGSEA. CDR3 coding DNA: TGCAGCGTGACAGGGGGCGAAAAACTGTTTTTT. Its translation: CSVTGGEKLFF.

The V call is TRBV9, the J call TRBJ2-1; the D gene is possibly TRBD1 (7 bases). CDR3 length: 15 residues. With 2 bases removed from V and 3 bases from J, the gap between germline ends came to 12 bases. The germline CDR1 and CDR2 sequences are SGDLS and YYNGEE. As DNA, the CDR3 is TGTGCCAGCAGCGTGGAGGGGGCCCTCTACAATGAGCAGTTCTTC. It encodes CASSVEGALYNEQFF. Drawing the rest from reference TRBV9 and TRBJ2-1, the complete variable domain is DSGVTQTPKHLITATGQRVTLRCSPRSGDLSVYWYQQSLDQGLQFLIQYYNGEERAKGNILERFSAQQFPDLHSELNLSSLELGDSALYFCASSVEGALYNEQFFGPGTRLTVL.

The chain links TRBV30 to TRBJ2-3; 8 nucleotides align to TRBD2. CDR3 length: 16 amino acids. With 2 bases clipped from V and 4 bases from J, the junction kept 11 bases outside the gene matches. Germline values: CDR1 GTSNPN, CDR2 SVGIG (reference sequence). For the CDR3, the DNA is TGTGCCTGGAGTAACACGGGGGGGTTTCTCCCAGATACGCAGTATTTT. Protein sequence: CAWSNTGGFLPDTQYF.

The CDR3, as DNA: TGCGCCAGCAGCGTCCTAACTAGCGGGCCATACAATGAGCAGTTCTTC. Amino acids: CASSVLTSGPYNEQFF. The chain employs TRBV5-1 and TRBJ2-1, with 9 positions matching TRBD2. Unmatched junction bases numbered 9, after V lost 4 bases and J lost 4 bases. The length of the CDR3 is 16 residues. Germline V gene lookup returns CDR1 SGHRS and CDR2 YFSETQ.

This chain joins TRBV7-8 and TRBJ2-2; D might be TRBD1 (6 bases). Germline V gene data show CDR1 as SGHVS and CDR2 as FQNEAQ. This CDR3 comprises 16 residues. Trimming stripped 4 bases from V and 4 bases from J, with 16 bases between. The CDR3 region is CASSWAQGSSTGELFF. The CDR3 nucleotides are TGTGCCAGCAGCTGGGCACAGGGATCGAGCACCGGGGAGCTGTTTTTT.